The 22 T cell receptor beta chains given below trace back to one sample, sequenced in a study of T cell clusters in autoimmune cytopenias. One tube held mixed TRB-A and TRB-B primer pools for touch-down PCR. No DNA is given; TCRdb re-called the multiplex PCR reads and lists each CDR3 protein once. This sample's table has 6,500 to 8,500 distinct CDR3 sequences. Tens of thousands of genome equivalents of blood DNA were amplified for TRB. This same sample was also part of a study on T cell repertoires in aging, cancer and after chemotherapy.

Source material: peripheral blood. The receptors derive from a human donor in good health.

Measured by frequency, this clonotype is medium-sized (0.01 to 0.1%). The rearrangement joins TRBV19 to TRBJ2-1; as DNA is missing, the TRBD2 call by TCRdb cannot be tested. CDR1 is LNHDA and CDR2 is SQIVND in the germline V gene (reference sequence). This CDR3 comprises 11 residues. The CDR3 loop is CASSGGGGQFF.

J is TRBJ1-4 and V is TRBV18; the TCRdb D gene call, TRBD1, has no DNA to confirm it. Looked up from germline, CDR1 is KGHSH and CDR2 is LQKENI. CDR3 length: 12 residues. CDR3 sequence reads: CASSNPDRGLFF.

The CDR3 sequence is CASMYDRAAYEQYF. The chain has TRBV6-1 and TRBJ2-7; TCRdb calls TRBD1, which cannot be checked without DNA. The length of the CDR3 is 14 residues. CDR1 is MNHNS, CDR2 SASEGT, per germline.

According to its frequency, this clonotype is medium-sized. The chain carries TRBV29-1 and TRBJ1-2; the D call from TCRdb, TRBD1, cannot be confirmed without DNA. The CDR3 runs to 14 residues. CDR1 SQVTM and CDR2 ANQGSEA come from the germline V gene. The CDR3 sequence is CSVQLTGINYGYTF.

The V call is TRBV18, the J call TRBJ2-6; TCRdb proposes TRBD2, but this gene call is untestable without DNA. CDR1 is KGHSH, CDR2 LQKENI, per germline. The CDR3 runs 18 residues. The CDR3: CASSTRAQVFSGANVLTF.

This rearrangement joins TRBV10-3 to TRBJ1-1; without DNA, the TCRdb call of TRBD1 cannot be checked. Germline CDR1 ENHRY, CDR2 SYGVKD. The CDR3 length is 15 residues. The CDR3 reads CAISESGPGGTEAFF.

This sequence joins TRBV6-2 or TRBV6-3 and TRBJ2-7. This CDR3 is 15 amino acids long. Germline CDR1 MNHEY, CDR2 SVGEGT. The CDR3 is CASSAHTIGNYEQYF.

CDR3: CASSFGSRGRRETQYF. This rearrangement joins TRBV5-1 to TRBJ2-5; with no DNA, the TCRdb D assignment of TRBD2 cannot be verified. Germline V gene data show CDR1 as SGHRS and CDR2 as YFSETQ. The CDR3 has 16 residues.

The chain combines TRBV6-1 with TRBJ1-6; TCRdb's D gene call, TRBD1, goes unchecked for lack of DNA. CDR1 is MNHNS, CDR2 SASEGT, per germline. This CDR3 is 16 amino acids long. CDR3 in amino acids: CASSEGSTGSNSPLHF.

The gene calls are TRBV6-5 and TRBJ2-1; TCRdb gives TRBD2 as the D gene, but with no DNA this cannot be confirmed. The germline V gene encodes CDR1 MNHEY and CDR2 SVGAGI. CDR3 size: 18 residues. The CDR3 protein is CASSYSRVISGSGDEQFF.

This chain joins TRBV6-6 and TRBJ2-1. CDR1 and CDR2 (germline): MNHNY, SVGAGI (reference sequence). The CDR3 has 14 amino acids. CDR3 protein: CASSYSRVYNEQFF.

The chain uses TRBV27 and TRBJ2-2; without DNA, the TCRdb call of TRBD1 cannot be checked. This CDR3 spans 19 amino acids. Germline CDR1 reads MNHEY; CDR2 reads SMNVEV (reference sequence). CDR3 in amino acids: CASSEAAGWKGGNTGELFF.

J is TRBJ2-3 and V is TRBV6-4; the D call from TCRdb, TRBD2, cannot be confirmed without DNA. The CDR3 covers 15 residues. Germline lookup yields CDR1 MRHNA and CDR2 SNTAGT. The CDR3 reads CASSDSPSVTDTQYF.

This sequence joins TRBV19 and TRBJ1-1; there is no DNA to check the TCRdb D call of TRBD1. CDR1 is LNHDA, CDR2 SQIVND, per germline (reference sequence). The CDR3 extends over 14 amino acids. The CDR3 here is CASSIRAGEPEAFF.

The CDR3 reads CAISESGGDKGEAFF. The chain combines TRBV10-3 with TRBJ1-1; TCRdb lists TRBD1, though no DNA is available to test this call. CDR3 length equals 15 residues. In germline, CDR1 is ENHRY, CDR2 SYGVKD.

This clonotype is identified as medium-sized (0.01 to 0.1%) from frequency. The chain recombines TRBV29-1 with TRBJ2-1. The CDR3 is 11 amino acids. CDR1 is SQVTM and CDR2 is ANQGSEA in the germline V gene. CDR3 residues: CSVAGINEQFF.

The CDR3 sequence is CASSRQTPGTDYTF. The chain links TRBV12-3 or TRBV12-4 to TRBJ1-2; with no DNA, the TCRdb D assignment of TRBD1 cannot be verified. The CDR3 runs to 14 residues.

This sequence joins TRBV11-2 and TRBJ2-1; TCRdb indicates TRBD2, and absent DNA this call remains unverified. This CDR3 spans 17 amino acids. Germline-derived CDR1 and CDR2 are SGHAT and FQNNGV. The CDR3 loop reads CASSFRLAGETVSEQFF.

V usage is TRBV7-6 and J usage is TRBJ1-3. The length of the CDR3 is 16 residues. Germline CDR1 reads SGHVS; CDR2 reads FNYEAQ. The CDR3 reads CASSLGQGLSGNTIYF.

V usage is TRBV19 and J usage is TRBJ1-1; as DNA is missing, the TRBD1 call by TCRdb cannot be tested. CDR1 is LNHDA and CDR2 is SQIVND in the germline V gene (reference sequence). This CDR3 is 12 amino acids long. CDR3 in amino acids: CASGGRGTEAFF.

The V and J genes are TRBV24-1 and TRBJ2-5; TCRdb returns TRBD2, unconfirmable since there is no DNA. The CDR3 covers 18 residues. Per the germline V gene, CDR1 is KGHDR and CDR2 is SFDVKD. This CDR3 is CATSEGGLAGATGETQYF.

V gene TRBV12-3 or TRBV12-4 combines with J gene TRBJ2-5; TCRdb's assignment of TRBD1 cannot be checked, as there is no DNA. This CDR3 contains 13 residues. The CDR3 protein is CASTWGSQETQYF.